Listed below are T cell receptor beta chains from one sample, sequenced in a study of T cells in localized non-small cell lung cancer. Only in-frame clones appear in the TCRdb table, and some are missing; sequencing was by immunoSEQ multiplex PCR. The sample records about 91,000 clones, over 80% being singletons. Sequences were derived from peripheral blood, sampled before any cancer treatment. The source is a man between 40 and 70 years old with stage I squamous cell lung carcinoma. The CDR3 runs from the conserved cysteine through the conserved F or W. The order of the fields is CDR3 DNA, CDR3 protein, D gene, J gene, V gene, clone size. A D gene is named only where the DNA matches it firmly. Size is stated for part of the rows, as once, few or many counts, or as a class when the clone is expanded.

CDR3 DNA: TGTGCCAGCAACACCGGGGCGTATAGCAATCAGCCCCAGCATTTT
CDR3 protein: CASNTGAYSNQPQHF
D gene: -
J gene: TRBJ1-5
V gene: TRBV27
clone size: -

CDR3 DNA: TGTGCCAGCAGAAACAGGGGGATGAACTATGGCTACACCTTC
CDR3 protein: CASRNRGMNYGYTF
D gene: TRBD1
J gene: TRBJ1-2
V gene: TRBV6-1
clone size: -

CDR3 DNA: TGTGCCAGCTCCCCCAAGCTACAGAACTCTGGGGCCAACGTCCTGACTTTC
CDR3 protein: CASSPKLQNSGANVLTF
D gene: -
J gene: TRBJ2-6
V gene: TRBV18
clone size: once

CDR3 DNA: TGTGCCAGCAGCGTAGGAGGGGCCAATGGCTACACCTTC
CDR3 protein: CASSVGGANGYTF
D gene: -
J gene: TRBJ1-2
V gene: TRBV9
clone size: -

CDR3 DNA: TGTGCCAGCAGCCGGACCGGGGAGTCAGTTGAAAAACTGTTTTTT
CDR3 protein: CASSRTGESVEKLFF
D gene: -
J gene: TRBJ1-4
V gene: TRBV14
clone size: -

CDR3 DNA: TGTGCCAGCAGCTTGGTTTCCAGCGGGACCCAGTACTTC
CDR3 protein: CASSLVSSGTQYF
D gene: -
J gene: TRBJ2-5
V gene: TRBV5-4
clone size: -

CDR3 DNA: TGCGCCAGCAGCCAACCGACGGGGGTCGGGACCTACAATGAGCAGTTCTTC
CDR3 protein: CASSQPTGVGTYNEQFF
D gene: -
J gene: TRBJ2-1
V gene: TRBV4-1
clone size: -

CDR3 DNA: TGTGCCAGCAGCAGGACAGGGTATGAAACTGAAGCTTTCTTT
CDR3 protein: CASSRTGYETEAFF
D gene: TRBD1
J gene: TRBJ1-1
V gene: TRBV11-3
clone size: -

CDR3 DNA: TGCGCCAGCAAAGACACAGATACGCAGTATTTT
CDR3 protein: CASKDTDTQYF
D gene: -
J gene: TRBJ2-3
V gene: TRBV5-1
clone size: -

CDR3 DNA: TGTGCCAGCAGCTTGGCGGGGGGCGGCATCGTAAAACTGTTTTTT
CDR3 protein: CASSLAGGGIVKLFF
D gene: -
J gene: TRBJ1-4
V gene: TRBV5-4
clone size: -

CDR3 DNA: TGTGCCAGCTCACCACAACCAGTAAACTATGGCTACACCTTC
CDR3 protein: CASSPQPVNYGYTF
D gene: -
J gene: TRBJ1-2
V gene: TRBV18
clone size: once

CDR3 DNA: TGTGCCTGGAGTAGGGGGCTGGTGGAGACCCAGTACTTC
CDR3 protein: CAWSRGLVETQYF
D gene: TRBD1
J gene: TRBJ2-5
V gene: TRBV30
clone size: -

CDR3 DNA: TGTGCCAGCAGTGAACGTGCACACGAGGGTACTGAAGCTTTCTTT
CDR3 protein: CASSERAHEGTEAFF
D gene: -
J gene: TRBJ1-1
V gene: TRBV6-1
clone size: -

CDR3 DNA: TGTGCCACCAGCGGGGATGGGAATCAGCCCCAGCATTTT
CDR3 protein: CATSGDGNQPQHF
D gene: -
J gene: TRBJ1-5
V gene: TRBV15
clone size: few

CDR3 DNA: TGCGCCAGCAGCCAAGTGGTAGGCCAAGAGACCCAGTACTTC
CDR3 protein: CASSQVVGQETQYF
D gene: -
J gene: TRBJ2-5
V gene: TRBV4-3
clone size: -

CDR3 DNA: TGTGCCAGCAGGGCTAGGACAGCGAACACTGAAGCTTTCTTT
CDR3 protein: CASRARTANTEAFF
D gene: -
J gene: TRBJ1-1
V gene: TRBV7-2
clone size: -

CDR3 DNA: TGTGCCAGCAGCTTGGTGGGACAGAAGAATGAGCAGTTCTTC
CDR3 protein: CASSLVGQKNEQFF
D gene: TRBD1
J gene: TRBJ2-1
V gene: TRBV5-6
clone size: -

CDR3 DNA: TGTGCCAGCAGTTACTCGACTAGCGGATCTCAAGAGACCCAGTACTTC
CDR3 protein: CASSYSTSGSQETQYF
D gene: TRBD2
J gene: TRBJ2-5
V gene: TRBV6-5
clone size: once

CDR3 DNA: TGCGCCAGCAGCTTGGAGGGGGTGACATCTGGCTACACCTTC
CDR3 protein: CASSLEGVTSGYTF
D gene: -
J gene: TRBJ1-2
V gene: TRBV5-1
clone size: -

CDR3 DNA: TGTGCCAGTAGTGTGTTGTCCTCGACGGGGTCACCCCTCCACTTT
CDR3 protein: CASSVLSSTGSPLHF
D gene: -
J gene: TRBJ1-6
V gene: TRBV19
clone size: -

CDR3 DNA: TGTGCCATCAGCGGGACAGGCGGGAGCACTGAAGCTTTCTTT
CDR3 protein: CAISGTGGSTEAFF
D gene: TRBD1
J gene: TRBJ1-1
V gene: TRBV10-3
clone size: -

CDR3 DNA: TGCGCCAGCAGCTTGGCCAACGTCGGGGGATACGAGCAGTACTTC
CDR3 protein: CASSLANVGGYEQYF
D gene: -
J gene: TRBJ2-7
V gene: TRBV5-1
clone size: -

CDR3 DNA: TGTGCCAGCAGACCTGGCGGTTACCCCACTGAAGCTTTCTTT
CDR3 protein: CASRPGGYPTEAFF
D gene: -
J gene: TRBJ1-1
V gene: TRBV2
clone size: -

CDR3 DNA: TGTGCCAGCAGTTACTCGGGCAACAGGGGGTCCTACGAGCAGTACTTC
CDR3 protein: CASSYSGNRGSYEQYF
D gene: TRBD1
J gene: TRBJ2-7
V gene: TRBV6-5
clone size: -

CDR3 DNA: TGTGCCAGCAGCTTGGAAGGGACAGGGGCGCCAATTAACTATGGCTACACCTTC
CDR3 protein: CASSLEGTGAPINYGYTF
D gene: TRBD1
J gene: TRBJ1-2
V gene: TRBV5-6
clone size: once

CDR3 DNA: TGTGCCAGCAGCCCGAGTCTTGTGGGCACTGAAGCTTTCTTT
CDR3 protein: CASSPSLVGTEAFF
D gene: -
J gene: TRBJ1-1
V gene: TRBV9
clone size: -

CDR3 DNA: TGTGCCAGCAGCTTAGGAGGCACCGGGGAGCTGTTTTTT
CDR3 protein: CASSLGGTGELFF
D gene: -
J gene: TRBJ2-2
V gene: TRBV7-2
clone size: -

CDR3 DNA: TGCGCCAGCAGCTTGGACGGACAGGGGGGCGGTGAGCAGTACTTC
CDR3 protein: CASSLDGQGGGEQYF
D gene: TRBD1
J gene: TRBJ2-7
V gene: TRBV5-1
clone size: -

CDR3 DNA: TGTGCCAGCAGCCAAGTTGGTAGCGGGACCTCGAGAACAGATACGCAGTATTTT
CDR3 protein: CASSQVGSGTSRTDTQYF
D gene: TRBD2
J gene: TRBJ2-3
V gene: TRBV4-2
clone size: -

CDR3 DNA: TGTGCCAGCAATCTCGACAGGGGACGTACCGAGCAGTACTTC
CDR3 protein: CASNLDRGRTEQYF
D gene: TRBD1
J gene: TRBJ2-7
V gene: TRBV6-1
clone size: -

CDR3 DNA: TGTGCCAGCAGTGCCATGGGGTCTACCGCAGATACGCAGTATTTT
CDR3 protein: CASSAMGSTADTQYF
D gene: -
J gene: TRBJ2-3
V gene: TRBV6-5
clone size: -

CDR3 DNA: TGTGCCAGCAGTCCCGGGATAGCCTATCAAGAGACCCAGTACTTC
CDR3 protein: CASSPGIAYQETQYF
D gene: -
J gene: TRBJ2-5
V gene: TRBV6-5
clone size: -

CDR3 DNA: TGTGCCAGCAGCTTCCGGGATGGCTACACCTTC
CDR3 protein: CASSFRDGYTF
D gene: -
J gene: TRBJ1-2
V gene: TRBV7-2
clone size: -

CDR3 DNA: TGTGCCAGCAGACCCGAACGGGGCGGTTCACCCCTCCACTTT
CDR3 protein: CASRPERGGSPLHF
D gene: -
J gene: TRBJ1-6
V gene: TRBV5-8
clone size: -

CDR3 DNA: TGCGCCAGCAGTGAGTCGACGACAGCGAACACCGGGGAGCTGTTTTTT
CDR3 protein: CASSESTTANTGELFF
D gene: -
J gene: TRBJ2-2
V gene: TRBV10-2
clone size: -

CDR3 DNA: TGTGCCACCAGCAGAGATAAGAGGGGGGGCAACGACGAGCAGTACTTC
CDR3 protein: CATSRDKRGGNDEQYF
D gene: -
J gene: TRBJ2-7
V gene: TRBV15
clone size: -

CDR3 DNA: TGTGCCAGCAGCCCTCGGGGGAGGGGAGAGACCCAGTACTTC
CDR3 protein: CASSPRGRGETQYF
D gene: TRBD2
J gene: TRBJ2-5
V gene: TRBV7-9
clone size: -

CDR3 DNA: TGCGCCAGCAGCTTTACCGGGACAGGGGGGACCGGGGAGCTGTTTTTT
CDR3 protein: CASSFTGTGGTGELFF
D gene: TRBD1
J gene: TRBJ2-2
V gene: TRBV5-1
clone size: -

CDR3 DNA: TGTGCCAGCAGCTTAGGAGCGGGGGGGCGTAATGAGCAGTTCTTC
CDR3 protein: CASSLGAGGRNEQFF
D gene: TRBD2
J gene: TRBJ2-1
V gene: TRBV7-6
clone size: -

CDR3 DNA: TGCAGTGCGCCACTGGGTGGCTACACCTTC
CDR3 protein: CSAPLGGYTF
D gene: -
J gene: TRBJ1-2
V gene: TRBV20-1
clone size: -

CDR3 DNA: TGTGCCAGCACTACGACAGGGATAGGCAAGACCCAGTACTTC
CDR3 protein: CASTTTGIGKTQYF
D gene: TRBD1
J gene: TRBJ2-5
V gene: TRBV28
clone size: -

CDR3 DNA: TGTGCAAGTCGCTTAGCGCAGCCCCCGGACAGGGGCAACTATGGCTACACCTTC
CDR3 protein: CASRLAQPPDRGNYGYTF
D gene: -
J gene: TRBJ1-2
V gene: TRBV12-2
clone size: -

CDR3 DNA: TGTGCCAGCAGCCCGACTGGAGGAGGGGGCTCTGGAAACACCATATATTTT
CDR3 protein: CASSPTGGGGSGNTIYF
D gene: -
J gene: TRBJ1-3
V gene: TRBV7-2
clone size: -

CDR3 DNA: TGTGCCAGCAGCTTGGCCCGGCTGGGGACAGCCAACACCGGGGAGCTGTTTTTT
CDR3 protein: CASSLARLGTANTGELFF
D gene: TRBD1
J gene: TRBJ2-2
V gene: TRBV11-1
clone size: -

CDR3 DNA: TGTGCCAGCAGTGAAGCAGGGAGTTATAGCAATCAGCCCCAGCATTTT
CDR3 protein: CASSEAGSYSNQPQHF
D gene: -
J gene: TRBJ1-5
V gene: TRBV6-1
clone size: -

CDR3 DNA: TGTGCCAGCAGACCGACAGGGGAGGATGGCTACACCTTC
CDR3 protein: CASRPTGEDGYTF
D gene: TRBD1
J gene: TRBJ1-2
V gene: TRBV5-6
clone size: once

CDR3 DNA: TGCAGCGTTGAACGAGTGATCGCAGAGACCCAGTACTTC
CDR3 protein: CSVERVIAETQYF
D gene: -
J gene: TRBJ2-5
V gene: TRBV29-1
clone size: -

CDR3 DNA: TGTGCCAGCAGTTTAGGACAGGCGCGCGCCCAGTACTTC
CDR3 protein: CASSLGQARAQYF
D gene: TRBD1
J gene: TRBJ2-5
V gene: TRBV28
clone size: -

CDR3 DNA: TGTGCCAGCAGCTATGCGCCGGGACAGGGGGCGGAAAGCAATCAGCCCCAGCATTTT
CDR3 protein: CASSYAPGQGAESNQPQHF
D gene: TRBD1
J gene: TRBJ1-5
V gene: TRBV7-2
clone size: -

CDR3 DNA: TGTGCCAGCTCACCAGACACTGAAGCTTTCTTT
CDR3 protein: CASSPDTEAFF
D gene: -
J gene: TRBJ1-1
V gene: TRBV18
clone size: -

CDR3 DNA: TGTGCCAGCAGTTCGAACCAGGGAACCGGGGAGCTGTTTTTT
CDR3 protein: CASSSNQGTGELFF
D gene: -
J gene: TRBJ2-2
V gene: TRBV27
clone size: -

CDR3 DNA: TGTGCCAGCAGCTTGCCGGGACAGGGCGGCGAGCAGTACTTC
CDR3 protein: CASSLPGQGGEQYF
D gene: TRBD1
J gene: TRBJ2-7
V gene: TRBV5-4
clone size: -

CDR3 DNA: TGCAGCGTCGCATACAGGGAAAGGGATACGCAGTATTTT
CDR3 protein: CSVAYRERDTQYF
D gene: -
J gene: TRBJ2-3
V gene: TRBV29-1
clone size: -

CDR3 DNA: TGTGCCAGCAGCTTAGGCTCAGCTAACTATGGCTACACCTTC
CDR3 protein: CASSLGSANYGYTF
D gene: -
J gene: TRBJ1-2
V gene: TRBV7-8
clone size: -